Included here is one T cell receptor beta chain sequence, with context. Reverse transcription of extracted RNA yielded cDNA, which provided the sequencing template. Sequencing used immunoSEQ multiplex PCR; TCRdb keeps in-frame clones, though not all of them. The table includes approximately 100,000 clones, about nine tenths detected once. CDR3 length: 17 amino acids. V dropped 0 bases and J dropped 0 bases, with 17 bases sitting between them. The germline gives CDR1 SQVTM, CDR2 ANQGSEA. This sample is part of a study of CD8+ T cells in alopecia areata. Treatment in this sample: oral pan-JAK inhibitor, 5-10 mg twice daily.

The chain joins TRBV29-1 to TRBJ1-1; possible D gene TRBD1, 5 bases. Sequencing was performed on CD8+ T cells sorted from blood, taken at approximately week 31, from a patient treated with tofacitinib. The sequence was collected from a human donor with alopecia areata. The CDR3 is CSVEEEASGQVNTEAFF. The CDR3 nucleotides read TGCAGCGTTGAAGAAGAGGCCTCCGGACAAGTGAACACTGAAGCTTTCTTT.